The 28 T cell receptor beta chains below were found in one sample sequenced in a study of cytomegalovirus exposure and HLA in healthy donors. The PCR had 60 Vbeta and 13 Jbeta primers. Assay: immunoSEQ multiplex PCR; the TCRdb copy retains only in-frame clones and omits some. The sample includes roughly 70,000 clones, around 80% of them seen just once. The material sequenced was PBMCs. The origin of the receptors is a young man in good health and CMV-seronegative.

The chain combines TRBV28 with TRBJ1-2; 7 bases are a match to TRBD1. The length of the CDR3 is 15 residues. The ends lost 2 bases at V and 4 bases at J; junction bases unmatched: 7. Germline assignment: CDR1 MDHEN and CDR2 SYDVKM. Here the CDR3 reads CASSLAGGTGYGYTF. CDR3 coding DNA: TGTGCCAGCAGTTTAGCAGGGGGAACGGGCTATGGCTACACCTTC.

A single count supports this clone. The chain couples TRBV10-3 to TRBJ1-5; maybe TRBD1 (6 bases). The CDR3 runs 14 residues. In germline, CDR1 is ENHRY, CDR2 SYGVKD. The V end was cut by 7 bases, the J end by 5 bases, with 15 bases between. The CDR3 region has the DNA TGTGCCATCAACCAAGGGGGGGGCTATCAGCCCCAGCATTTT. Translation gives CAINQGGGYQPQHF.

The chain recombines TRBV2 with TRBJ1-1; D not resolved. Germline CDR1 and CDR2: SNHLY and FYNNEI. The CDR3 length is 14 residues. V gave up 8 bases and J gave up 5 bases, with 18 bases separating them. The CDR3 spells CASEPGLRSTEAFF. DNA of the CDR3: TGTGCCAGCGAACCGGGATTACGAAGTACTGAAGCTTTCTTT. Full variable domain (missing parts from reference TRBV2 and TRBJ1-1): EPEVTQTPSHQVTQMGQEVILRCVPISNHLYFYWYRQILGQKVEFLVSFYNNEISEKSEIFDDQFSVERPDGSNFTLKIRSTKLEDSAMYFCASEPGLRSTEAFFGQGTRLTVV.

The chain combines TRBV7-6 with TRBJ1-5, with TRBD1 matching 8 bases. Looked up from germline, CDR1 is SGHVS and CDR2 is FNYEAQ. V lost 1 base to trimming and J lost 0 bases; unmatched junction nucleotides: 2. CDR3 length: 16 residues. As DNA, the CDR3 is TGTGCCAGCAGCTTAGGGACAGGGAATAGCAATCAGCCCCAGCATTTT. Amino acid sequence: CASSLGTGNSNQPQHF.

This clone was observed once. The chain has TRBV27 and TRBJ2-1; perhaps TRBD2 as D (6 bases). The V gene's germline CDR1 is MNHEY and CDR2 SMNVEV (reference sequence). V was shortened by 1 base and J by 0 bases, with 13 bases between the two germline ends. This CDR3 is built from 17 residues. In DNA, the CDR3 is TGTGCCAGCAGTTTATTCCGGCGGGGTAGCTCCTACAATGAGCAGTTCTTC. This codes for CASSLFRRGSSYNEQFF.

This clone was observed a few times. The chain is built from TRBV5-1 and TRBJ1-1, with a possible D match to TRBD1 (5 bases). The V end lost 0 bases, the J end lost 4 bases, and 10 bases lay between the germline ends. The V gene's germline CDR1 is SGHRS and CDR2 YFSETQ. There are 14 residues in the CDR3. CDR3: CASSLVVGGTEAFF. CDR3 DNA sequence: TGCGCCAGCAGCTTGGTTGTCGGGGGCACTGAAGCTTTCTTT.

The chain carries TRBV7-2 and TRBJ2-5, with a weak D call TRBD1 (7 bases). Trimming shortened V by 5 bases and J by 4 bases, and 14 bases separated the two germline ends. CDR3 length: 14 residues. Germline V gene lookup returns CDR1 SGHTA and CDR2 FQGNSA. The CDR3 coding sequence is TGTGCCAGCAGCCACAACAGGGGAGGAGAGACCCAGTACTTC. Translated, it gives CASSHNRGGETQYF.

The chain is built from TRBV29-1 and TRBJ2-2; 9 nucleotides line up with TRBD2. This CDR3 has 15 amino acids. Germline V gene data show CDR1 as SQVTM and CDR2 as ANQGSEA. V lost 3 bases, J lost 4 bases, and 6 bases stayed unmatched. CDR3 loop: CSVDLAGRSTGELFF. CDR3 sequence (DNA): TGCAGCGTTGACCTAGCGGGGAGGAGCACCGGGGAGCTGTTTTTT.

This clone was seen only once. A junction end diverges from the germline sequence, so it may reflect a read error. J is TRBJ2-3 and V is TRBV5-6, with D possibly matching TRBD2 (6 bases). Germline CDR1 SGHDT, CDR2 YYEEEE. The CDR3 has 16 amino acids. This CDR3 reads CASSLVLADSTNTQYF. CDR3 nucleotide sequence: TGTGCCAGCAGCTTGGTTTTAGCGGATAGCACAAATACGCAGTATTTT.

The gene calls are TRBV9 and TRBJ1-4, with D possibly being TRBD1 (5 bases). Germline assignment: CDR1 SGDLS and CDR2 YYNGEE. The CDR3 loop spans 14 amino acids. V was trimmed by 4 bases and J by 5 bases, leaving 12 bases between them. The CDR3 DNA follows: TGTGCCAGCAGCCTCGGGGGGTGGAATGAAAAACTGTTTTTT. This codes for CASSLGGWNEKLFF. Together with reference TRBV9 and TRBJ1-4, the CDR3 gives the full variable domain: DSGVTQTPKHLITATGQRVTLRCSPRSGDLSVYWYQQSLDQGLQFLIQYYNGEERAKGNILERFSAQQFPDLHSELNLSSLELGDSALYFCASSLGGWNEKLFFGSGTQLSVL.

This clone occurred a few times. This chain joins TRBV19 and TRBJ1-2, with TRBD1 matching 7 bases. J lost 7 bases, V lost 5 bases, and 10 bases had no gene match. CDR3 length equals 14 residues. Germline V gene sequence: CDR1 LNHDA, CDR2 SQIVND (reference sequence). CDR3 amino acids: CASSFLLTGAGYTF. The CDR3 DNA is TGTGCCAGTAGTTTCCTTCTAACAGGGGCTGGCTACACCTTC.

The chain combines TRBV4-3 with TRBJ2-3; a possible D gene is TRBD2 (5 bases). Germline V gene data show CDR1 as LGHNA and CDR2 as YSLEER. The germline V and J ends were trimmed by 4 bases and 5 bases, with 19 bases remaining between them. CDR3 length: 16 residues. CDR3 sequence reads: CASSPRSRTSKDTQYF. The CDR3 DNA follows: TGCGCCAGCAGCCCAAGGAGCAGGACTTCAAAAGATACGCAGTATTTT.

The chain uses TRBV7-8 and TRBJ1-2, with a possible D match to TRBD1 (6 bases). The V end was cut by 5 bases, the J end by 5 bases, with 21 bases between. The CDR3 runs 16 residues. Germline V lookup: CDR1 SGHVS, CDR2 FQNEAQ. The CDR3 DNA reads TGTGCCAGCAGCCTACGATTCGGGGGGGGGCTGTATGGCTACACCTTC. Its protein product is CASSLRFGGGLYGYTF. Drawing the rest from reference TRBV7-8 and TRBJ1-2, the complete variable domain is GAGVSQSPRYKVAKRGQDVALRCDPISGHVSLFWYQQALGQGPEFLTYFQNEAQLDKSGLPSDRFFAERPEGSVSTLKIQRTQQEDSAVYLCASSLRFGGGLYGYTFGSGTRLTVV.

CDR3 in amino acids: CASSMTVSLTDTQYF. The DNA of the CDR3 is TGTGCCAGTAGTATGACAGTATCTCTCACAGATACGCAGTATTTT. The V call is TRBV19, the J call TRBJ2-3, with D possibly TRBD1 on 5 matching bases. Trimming left V 3 bases short and J 2 bases short, with 12 bases between. Looked up from germline, CDR1 is LNHDA and CDR2 is SQIVND (reference sequence). The CDR3 totals 15 residues.

This sequence joins TRBV25-1 and TRBJ1-2; D call uncertain. V was trimmed by 5 bases and J by 4 bases, leaving 11 bases between them. Germline CDR1 MGHDK, CDR2 SYGVNS. This CDR3 is 13 amino acids long. As DNA, the CDR3 is TGTGCCAGCAGTCCCAACCTATTCTATGGCTACACCTTC. Translated, it gives CASSPNLFYGYTF.

The chain uses TRBV7-9 and TRBJ2-5, with D perhaps TRBD1 (6 bases). V was pared by 3 bases and J by 7 bases, with 21 bases between. Germline V CDR1 and CDR2: SEHNR, FQNEAQ (reference sequence). This CDR3 spans 16 amino acids. In nucleotides, the CDR3 is TGTGCCAGCAGCTTCCAGACAGGTTTAGTTAGAGGGACCCAGTACTTC. Its protein is CASSFQTGLVRGTQYF.

The gene calls are TRBV30 and TRBJ2-5, with TRBD2 identical over 15 bases. The junction had 7 bases not matched to a gene; V was cut back by 5 bases and J by 0 bases. The CDR3 spans 17 residues. Germline V CDR1 and CDR2: GTSNPN, SVGIG (reference sequence). The CDR3 region is CAWAGTSGRFYQETQYF. The CDR3 DNA reads as TGTGCCTGGGCCGGGACTAGCGGGAGGTTCTACCAAGAGACCCAGTACTTC.

This chain connects TRBV7-3 to TRBJ2-1, with D hard to call. Germline CDR1 and CDR2: SGHTA and FQGTGA. Between the trimmed V and J ends, which lost 5 bases and 8 bases, there was a span of 13 bases. This CDR3 spans 13 amino acids. Written as DNA, the CDR3 is TGTGCCAGCAGCCCCTGGGTCGCGGATGAGCAGTTCTTC. Translated, it gives CASSPWVADEQFF.

This chain joins TRBV4-3 and TRBJ2-1, with 16 bases fitting TRBD2. Germline assignment: CDR1 LGHNA and CDR2 YSLEER. CDR3 length equals 22 residues. Trimming at V came to 4 bases and at J to 3 bases, leaving 18 bases not matched to a gene. The CDR3 sequence: CASSRVPPGLAGGLRDYNEQFF. The CDR3 DNA reads as TGCGCCAGCAGCCGCGTCCCTCCGGGACTAGCGGGAGGGCTAAGGGACTACAATGAGCAGTTCTTC.

The chain couples TRBV7-9 to TRBJ1-4, with no clear D. The CDR3 is made up of 15 amino acids. Germline V gene data show CDR1 as SEHNR and CDR2 as FQNEAQ (reference sequence). V lost 5 bases to trimming and J lost 8 bases, with 18 bases between them. This CDR3 reads CASSPFGESGEKLFF. CDR3 DNA sequence: TGTGCCAGCAGCCCATTTGGGGAGTCGGGCGAAAAACTGTTTTTT.

The chain is built from TRBV20-1 and TRBJ2-7, with a possible D match to TRBD2 (6 bases). The CDR3 covers 11 residues. Germline CDR1 and CDR2: DFQATT and SNEGSKA (reference sequence). The V end lost 6 bases, the J end lost 4 bases, and 10 bases lay between the germline ends. The CDR3 loop is CSAGGKYEQYF. The CDR3 region has the DNA TGCAGTGCGGGAGGAAAGTACGAGCAGTACTTC.

CDR3 sequence (DNA): TGTGCTAGCGGCCCCCCCCTTTCTGCGGGGGGCACCGGGGAGCTGTTTTTT. This sequence encodes CASGPPLSAGGTGELFF. The V and J genes are TRBV7-7 and TRBJ2-2, with 8 bases identical to TRBD2. The CDR3 totals 17 residues. Germline V gives CDR1 SSHAT, CDR2 FNYEAQ (reference sequence).

This rearrangement joins TRBV10-3 to TRBJ2-1, with 13 bases lining up with TRBD2. The CDR3 consists of 17 residues. J was trimmed by 4 bases and V by 6 bases; bases with no gene match: 9. CDR1 ENHRY and CDR2 SYGVKD come from the germline V gene. CDR3 sequence: CAISLTSGGALYNEQFF. CDR3 nucleotide sequence: TGTGCCATCAGCCTAACTAGCGGGGGGGCCCTATACAATGAGCAGTTCTTC.

The chain carries TRBV25-1 and TRBJ1-1; D unclear. The CDR3 runs to 13 residues. V lost 4 bases and J lost 3, with 9 bases in between. In germline, CDR1 is MGHDK, CDR2 SYGVNS. CDR3 sequence reads: CASSGVGDTEAFF. The CDR3 bases are TGTGCCAGCAGTGGTGTGGGAGACACTGAAGCTTTCTTT.

V usage is TRBV28 and J usage is TRBJ2-1; TRBD2 matches at 10 bases. The germline V gene encodes CDR1 MDHEN and CDR2 SYDVKM. CDR3 size: 16 residues. The ends lost 6 bases at V and 3 bases at J; junction bases unmatched: 8. In DNA, the CDR3 is TGTGCCAGCAGCGAAACTAGCGGGGAGAACTACAATGAGCAGTTCTTC. This translates into CASSETSGENYNEQFF. The full variable domain, its missing parts supplied by reference TRBV28 and TRBJ2-1, is DVKVTQSSRYLVKRTGEKVFLECVQDMDHENMFWYRQDPGLGLRLIYFSYDVKMKEKGDIPEGYSVSREKKERFSLILESASTNQTSMYLCASSETSGENYNEQFFGPGTRLTVL.

V gene TRBV7-3 combines with J gene TRBJ2-7; 7 bases align to TRBD1. The germline gives CDR1 SGHTA, CDR2 FQGTGA. The CDR3 sequence is 15 residues long. Trimming at V came to 6 bases and at J to 7 bases, leaving 15 bases not matched to a gene. Written as DNA, the CDR3 is TGTGCCAGCAGTAAGAACAGACAGGGCTCCGGGGAGCAGTACTTC. Translated: CASSKNRQGSGEQYF.

The rearrangement joins TRBV30 to TRBJ2-6; D unclear. The CDR3 contains 12 residues. V was pared by 4 bases and J by 2 bases, with 3 bases between. CDR1 is GTSNPN, CDR2 SVGIG, per germline (reference sequence). The CDR3 spells CAWTAGANVLTF. DNA for the CDR3: TGTGCCTGGACGGCTGGGGCCAACGTCCTGACTTTC. The complete variable domain, with remaining parts taken from reference TRBV30 and TRBJ2-6, reads SQTIHQWPATLVQPVGSPLSLECTVEGTSNPNLYWYRQAAGRGLQLLFYSVGIGQISSEVPQNLSASRPQDRQFILSSKKLLLSDSGFYLCAWTAGANVLTFGAGSRLTVL.

This clone was counted a few times. V and J are TRBV5-4 and TRBJ1-1; the D is unclear. The V and J ends lost 2 bases and 0 bases respectively, with 8 bases between them. CDR1 is SGHNT, CDR2 YYREEE, per germline (reference sequence). The CDR3 sequence is 14 residues long. As DNA, the CDR3 is TGTGCCAGCAGCTTTTTCGACATGAACACTGAAGCTTTCTTT. It yields the protein CASSFFDMNTEAFF. The full variable domain, completed using reference TRBV5-4 and TRBJ1-1, is ETGVTQSPTHLIKTRGQQVTLRCSSQSGHNTVSWYQQALGQGPQFIFQYYREEENGRGNFPPRFSGLQFPNYSSELNVNALELDDSALYLCASSFFDMNTEAFFGQGTRLTVV.